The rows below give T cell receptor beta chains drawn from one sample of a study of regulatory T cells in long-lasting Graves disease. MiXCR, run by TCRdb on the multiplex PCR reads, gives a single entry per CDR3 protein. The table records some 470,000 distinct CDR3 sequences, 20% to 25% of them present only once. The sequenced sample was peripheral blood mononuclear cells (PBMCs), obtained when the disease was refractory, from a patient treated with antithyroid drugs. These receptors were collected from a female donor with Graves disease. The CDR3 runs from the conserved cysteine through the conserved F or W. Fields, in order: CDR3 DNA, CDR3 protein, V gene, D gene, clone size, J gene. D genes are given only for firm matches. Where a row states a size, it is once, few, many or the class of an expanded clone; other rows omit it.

TGTGCCAGCAGCCCGGGACTAGCGGAAGACAAGCAGTTCTTC,CASSPGLAEDKQFF,TRBV9,TRBD2,.,TRBJ2-1
TGTGCCAGCAGTGAGATCGGGGGGCGCGAGACCCAGTACTTC,CASSEIGGRETQYF,TRBV2,.,many,TRBJ2-5
TGTGCCTGGAGTGTCCCCAGGGTGTCTTTCTTT,CAWSVPRVSFF,TRBV30,.,few,TRBJ1-1
TGTGCCAGCAGCCAGGGGCGTAGGACTGAAGCTTTCTTT,CASSQGRRTEAFF,TRBV13,.,many,TRBJ1-1
TGTGCCAGTAGTAAACGGACAGAAAACTACGAGCAGTACTTC,CASSKRTENYEQYF,TRBV19,.,.,TRBJ2-7
TGCAGTGCCCGTTTGCCGGGACAGGGGCCCCCCCAACTCTTC,CSARLPGQGPPQLF,TRBV20-1,TRBD1,once,TRBJ2-4
TGTGCCAGCAGTGACACTCTGAACACTGAAGCTTTCTTT,CASSDTLNTEAFF,TRBV6-1,.,many,TRBJ1-1
TGTGCCAGCAGTTACAATTGGGGACTGGAGAACTACGAGCAGTACTTC,CASSYNWGLENYEQYF,TRBV6-2/TRBV6-3,.,many,TRBJ2-7
TGTGCCAGCAGTGAGACGGTGGAGACCCAGTACTTC,CASSETVETQYF,TRBV6-1,.,many,TRBJ2-5
TGCAGTGCTAGAGATCTTAGGTACGAGCAGTACTTC,CSARDLRYEQYF,TRBV20-1,.,.,TRBJ2-7
TGTGCCAGCAGTTTAGGGTTCGGGAGAACCGGGGAGCTGTTTTTT,CASSLGFGRTGELFF,TRBV28,.,.,TRBJ2-2
TGTGCCAGCAGTTTCGGGGCAGGGGTAAACAATGAGCAGTTCTTC,CASSFGAGVNNEQFF,TRBV28,.,few,TRBJ2-1
TGTGCCAGCAGTCCCGGGACAGGGAGTTCACCCCTCCACTTT,CASSPGTGSSPLHF,TRBV6-1,TRBD1,many,TRBJ1-6
TGTGCCAGCAGTAACACCAAGGGGAGTGGAGAGACCCAGTACTTC,CASSNTKGSGETQYF,TRBV28,.,many,TRBJ2-5
TGTGCCAGCAGCCAAGGGACTAGCGGGGTCTCCTACGAGCAGTACTTC,CASSQGTSGVSYEQYF,TRBV3-1,TRBD2,few,TRBJ2-7
TGCAGTGCTAGAGAGCCGGGACTCCTTTACGAGCAGTACTTC,CSAREPGLLYEQYF,TRBV20-1,.,.,TRBJ2-7
TGTGCCAGCACTTCAACTAATGAAAAACTGTTTTTT,CASTSTNEKLFF,TRBV28,.,many,TRBJ1-4
TGTGCCAGCAGCTTAATAGGGAAACACGAGCAGTACTTC,CASSLIGKHEQYF,TRBV7-2,.,many,TRBJ2-7
TGTGCCAGCAGCTTCCCCTCCGGGGATGGCTACACCTTC,CASSFPSGDGYTF,TRBV7-3,.,.,TRBJ1-2
TGTGCCAGCAGCTTGGCGGGGGGCTTTTTGGAGACCCAGTACTTC,CASSLAGGFLETQYF,TRBV11-2,TRBD2,many,TRBJ2-5
TGCGCCAGCAGCTTGGTGGTCGGGGGCCGGGTGGTAGCTTTCTTT,CASSLVVGGRVVAFF,TRBV5-1,.,.,TRBJ1-1
TGTGCCAGCACCCCTATCGGACTCGCGAACACTGAAGCTTTCTTT,CASTPIGLANTEAFF,TRBV6-1,.,many,TRBJ1-1
TGTGCCAGCAGTTACCGCGTAGTAAGGGACACTGAAGCTTTCTTT,CASSYRVVRDTEAFF,TRBV6-2/TRBV6-3,.,.,TRBJ1-1
TGCAGCGTTGAGTGGGCCGACTACAATGAGCAGTTCTTC,CSVEWADYNEQFF,TRBV29-1,.,.,TRBJ2-1
TGTGCCAGCAGCCCTAGGACAGTGAAGAATTATGGCTACACCTTC,CASSPRTVKNYGYTF,TRBV14,.,few,TRBJ1-2
TGCGCCAGCAGTACAGGGGCCACCGAGCAGTACTTC,CASSTGATEQYF,TRBV4-1,TRBD1,few,TRBJ2-7